Below, 17 T cell receptor beta chains from the same sample are listed, as sequenced in a study of cytomegalovirus exposure and HLA in healthy donors. With 60 Vbeta and 13 Jbeta primers, the PCR was carried out. Measured with immunoSEQ multiplex PCR; TCRdb has only the in-frame clones, and not every one. The data hold about 160,000 clones, with approximately 80% observed a single time. What was sequenced was PBMCs. These receptor sequences come from a man aged 25 to 45 in good health and CMV-seropositive.

The rearrangement joins TRBV7-9 to TRBJ2-7; perhaps TRBD1 as D (5 bases). CDR1 and CDR2 from the germline V gene are SEHNR and FQNEAQ (reference sequence). The V end lost 1 base, the J end lost 2 bases, and 9 bases lay between the germline ends. The CDR3 loop spans 14 amino acids. CDR3 in DNA: TGTGCCAGCAGCTTAGGGGGCAGAACCTACGAGCAGTACTTC. It encodes CASSLGGRTYEQYF.

The J gene is TRBJ2-5, the V gene TRBV5-1; 10 positions match TRBD1. The ends lost 0 bases at V and 5 bases at J; junction bases unmatched: 4. Germline V gives CDR1 SGHRS, CDR2 YFSETQ. This CDR3 has 15 residues. CDR3 DNA sequence: TGCGCCAGCAGCTTGGCCAGGGGACAGGGGGAGACCCAGTACTTC. Translating gives CASSLARGQGETQYF.

This chain links TRBV5-1 with TRBJ2-3, with TRBD2 identical over 11 bases. Per the germline V gene, CDR1 is SGHRS and CDR2 is YFSETQ. The CDR3 loop spans 16 amino acids. Trimming took 3 bases from V and 2 from J; bases not matched to a gene: 5. The CDR3 DNA is TGCGCCAGCAGCTCGGGGACTAGCGGTGACACAGATACGCAGTATTTT. It specifies CASSSGTSGDTDTQYF.

V is TRBV11-2 and J is TRBJ2-7; 7 bases map to TRBD1. CDR3 size: 15 residues. CDR1 and CDR2 from the germline V gene are SGHAT and FQNNGV. V lost 6 bases, J lost 1 base, and 9 bases stayed unmatched. The CDR3 region is CASRGQGESSYEQYF. CDR3 bases: TGTGCCAGCAGAGGTCAGGGGGAATCGTCCTACGAGCAGTACTTC.

There are a few counts of this clone. The DNA for the CDR3 is TGTGCCATCAGTGAGTCCGGGAGGCAAGAGACCCAGTACTTC. It yields the protein CAISESGRQETQYF. The chain uses TRBV10-3 and TRBJ2-5, with 7 bases fitting TRBD2. Germline V gives CDR1 ENHRY, CDR2 SYGVKD. The junction had 0 bases not matched to a gene; V was cut back by 0 bases and J by 2 bases. The CDR3 is 14 amino acids.

This CDR3 reads CASSPGTRNYNEQFF. The CDR3 coding sequence is TGTGCCAGCAGCCCCGGGACTAGAAACTACAATGAGCAGTTCTTC. The chain uses TRBV9 and TRBJ2-1; TRBD2 agrees at 8 bases. CDR1 and CDR2 from the germline V gene are SGDLS and YYNGEE. V shed 4 bases, J shed 3 bases, and the junction held 6 bases outside the gene matches. The CDR3 is 15 amino acids.

The J gene is TRBJ2-1, the V gene TRBV7-9; 10 bases agree with TRBD2. The germline gives CDR1 SEHNR, CDR2 FQNEAQ (reference sequence). This CDR3 spans 15 amino acids. The ends lost 3 bases at V and 14 bases at J; junction bases unmatched: 13. The CDR3 sequence is CASSLVGLAVQLEFF. The CDR3 region has the DNA TGTGCCAGCAGCTTGGTAGGACTAGCGGTGCAATTGGAGTTCTTC.

V and J are TRBV29-1 and TRBJ2-3; weak D call: TRBD2 (7 bases). CDR3 length: 13 residues. Germline V gene data show CDR1 as SQVTM and CDR2 as ANQGSEA. Trimming removed 6 bases at V and 1 base at J, with 11 bases between. The CDR3 loop is CSVGGLRTDTQYF. For the CDR3, the DNA is TGCAGCGTCGGGGGGCTTCGCACAGATACGCAGTATTTT.

J is TRBJ1-2 and V is TRBV28; 7 nucleotides align to TRBD1. V lost 3 bases and J lost 4; bases outside the gene matches: 8. The CDR3 spans 15 residues. Looked up from germline, CDR1 is MDHEN and CDR2 is SYDVKM. The chain's CDR3 is CASSFNWPGGYGYTF. CDR3 nucleotides: TGTGCCAGCAGTTTTAATTGGCCAGGGGGCTATGGCTACACCTTC.

In its sample, this clone was seen a few times. J is TRBJ2-1 and V is TRBV25-1, with 10 bases fitting TRBD2. Germline V CDR1 and CDR2: MGHDK, SYGVNS. Trimming cost V 2 bases and J 8 bases; bases outside gene matches: 6. This CDR3 has 15 residues. CDR3 amino acids: CASSEPGLAMDEQFF. The CDR3, as DNA: TGTGCCAGCAGTGAACCGGGACTAGCGATGGATGAGCAGTTCTTC. Drawing the rest from reference TRBV25-1 and TRBJ2-1, the complete variable domain is EADIYQTPRYLVIGTGKKITLECSQTMGHDKMYWYQQDPGMELHLIHYSYGVNSTEKGDLSSESTVSRIRTEHFPLTLESARPSHTSQYLCASSEPGLAMDEQFFGPGTRLTVL.

This chain uses TRBV7-9 with TRBJ1-5, with D maybe TRBD1 (5 bases). Trimming removed 6 bases at V and 3 bases at J, with 12 bases between. The length of the CDR3 is 14 residues. Per germline, CDR1 SEHNR and CDR2 FQNEAQ (reference sequence). CDR3 DNA sequence: TGTGCCAGCAGTCGGGGGGAGAACAATCAGCCCCAGCATTTT. Its protein is CASSRGENNQPQHF.

A few counts support this clone. The chain employs TRBV6-1 and TRBJ1-3; perhaps TRBD1 as D (5 bases). Germline CDR1 and CDR2: MNHNS and SASEGT. The germline V and J ends were trimmed by 4 bases and 3 bases, with 16 bases remaining between them. The CDR3 runs to 16 residues. In DNA, the CDR3 is TGTGCCAGCAGTGGGTCGAGCGGGGGGTATGGAAACACCATATATTTT. Its translation: CASSGSSGGYGNTIYF.

This rearrangement joins TRBV23-1 to TRBJ1-1, with TRBD1 matching 8 bases. TRBV23-1 is an ORF, and what it does is uncertain. This CDR3 region has 17 residues. The V gene end was trimmed by 2 bases and the J gene end by 4 bases; junction bases not matched to a gene: 12. The CDR3 nucleotides read TGCGCCAGCAGTCAAAAAGGTGACAGGGGTGGAGTCACTGAAGCTTTCTTT. Protein: CASSQKGDRGGVTEAFF.

The V and J genes are TRBV6-1 and TRBJ2-7; TRBD2 matches at 7 bases. Germline V CDR1 and CDR2: MNHNS, SASEGT. Trimming took 4 bases from V and 6 from J; bases not matched to a gene: 12. The CDR3 spans 15 residues. The CDR3 DNA reads as TGTGCCAGCAGTGGGAATCGGCGGGGGTTGTCCGAGCAGTACTTC. It translates to CASSGNRRGLSEQYF.

The J gene is TRBJ1-5, the V gene TRBV27, with TRBD1 as a possible D gene (6 bases). V lost 3 bases and J 6 bases, leaving 9 bases between the germline ends. Germline V lookup: CDR1 MNHEY, CDR2 SMNVEV (reference sequence). The CDR3 contains 13 residues. The CDR3 nucleotides are TGTGCCAGCAGTTTCAGGGGTAGTCAGCCCCAGCATTTT. Protein: CASSFRGSQPQHF.

J is TRBJ2-7 and V is TRBV27; D not resolved. The CDR3 is made up of 12 amino acids. The V end lost 10 bases, the J end lost 5 bases, and 15 bases lay between the germline ends. CDR1 and CDR2 from the germline V gene are MNHEY and SMNVEV (reference sequence). CDR3 DNA: TGTGCCATCATGACCACAGAGCACGAGCAGTACTTC. This translates into CAIMTTEHEQYF.

The table lists this clone with a count of one. The chain has TRBV27 and TRBJ2-7; weak D call: TRBD1 (6 bases). Deletions cut 6 bases from V and 3 bases from J, with 15 bases between. Germline V gives CDR1 MNHEY, CDR2 SMNVEV (reference sequence). The CDR3 extends over 14 amino acids. The CDR3 loop is CASSPGHIYYEQYF. The CDR3 DNA reads TGTGCCAGCAGCCCGGGACACATCTACTACGAGCAGTACTTC.